Below are 24 T cell receptor beta chains sequenced from a single sample in a study of shared clonotypes between healthy human individuals. Profiling relied on immunoSEQ multiplex PCR, and the TCRdb table lists in-frame clones only, not all of them. The profile covers around 1 million clones, with over 75% appearing a single time and about 1.5% taken by the ten largest. The sample comprised memory CD4+ T cells sorted from blood. Stated subset: CD45RA-negative fraction. The receptors come from a man between 18 and 35 years old in good health.

J is TRBJ2-7 and V is TRBV15; 8 bases are a match to TRBD2. Germline assignment: CDR1 LNHNV and CDR2 YYDKDF (reference sequence). This CDR3 spans 16 amino acids. Unmatched junction bases numbered 9, after V lost 0 bases and J lost 5 bases. CDR3 nucleotides: TGTGCCACCAGCAGAGATAGGCTAGCGGGTATCCACGAGCAGTACTTC. Translation: CATSRDRLAGIHEQYF.

The chain links TRBV18 to TRBJ1-4; 7 bases match TRBD1. V shed 6 bases and J 5 bases; nucleotides not matched to a gene: 18. This CDR3 region has 18 residues. Germline V lookup: CDR1 KGHSH, CDR2 LQKENI. CDR3 loop: CASSEASPGAGGNEKLFF. The DNA for the CDR3 is TGTGCCAGCTCGGAGGCCAGCCCAGGGGCAGGGGGAAATGAAAAACTGTTTTTT. Variable domain in full (rest from reference TRBV18 and TRBJ1-4): NAGVMQNPRHLVRRRGQEARLRCSPMKGHSHVYWYRQLPEEGLKFMVYLQKENIIDESGMPKERFSAEFPKEGPSILRIQQVVRGDSAAYFCASSEASPGAGGNEKLFFGSGTQLSVL.

This clone was counted a few times. The J gene is TRBJ2-5, the V gene TRBV6-1, with 7 bases identical to TRBD1. CDR3 length equals 14 residues. Germline loops: CDR1 MNHNS, CDR2 SASEGT. V lost 6 bases, J lost 2 bases, and 6 bases stayed unmatched. The CDR3 loop reads CASSLTGTQETQYF. The CDR3 bases are TGTGCCAGCAGCTTGACAGGGACACAAGAGACCCAGTACTTC.

This chain connects TRBV25-1 to TRBJ1-1; D call uncertain. V shed 5 bases and J shed 1 base, with 11 bases lying between them. The length of the CDR3 is 14 residues. Germline V gene data show CDR1 as MGHDK and CDR2 as SYGVNS. CDR3 in amino acids: CASSRREGNTEAFF. The CDR3 nucleotides read TGTGCCAGCAGTAGGAGGGAGGGGAACACTGAAGCTTTCTTT. Drawing the rest from reference TRBV25-1 and TRBJ1-1, the complete variable domain is EADIYQTPRYLVIGTGKKITLECSQTMGHDKMYWYQQDPGMELHLIHYSYGVNSTEKGDLSSESTVSRIRTEHFPLTLESARPSHTSQYLCASSRREGNTEAFFGQGTRLTVV.

The chain recombines TRBV7-9 with TRBJ1-2; 8 positions agree with TRBD1. The CDR3 length is 14 residues. The germline V gene has CDR1 SEHNR and CDR2 FQNEAQ (reference sequence). The V and J ends lost 8 bases and 4 bases, in that order; junction bases with no gene match: 9. CDR3: CASLRAGGGYGYTF. The CDR3 DNA follows: TGTGCCAGCTTGAGGGCAGGGGGCGGCTATGGCTACACCTTC.

This chain links TRBV7-6 with TRBJ1-5; tentative D call: TRBD1 (5 bases). V lost 1 base and J 3 bases, leaving 7 bases between the germline ends. The CDR3 extends over 14 amino acids. Germline assignment: CDR1 SGHVS and CDR2 FNYEAQ. The CDR3 DNA sequence: TGTGCCAGCAGCTTAGGACAGCCCAATCAGCCCCAGCATTTT. Protein sequence: CASSLGQPNQPQHF.

This chain uses TRBV4-1 with TRBJ1-6, with unresolved D. Trimming cost V 1 base and J 3 bases, with 7 bases left between them. From germline, CDR1 is MGHRA and CDR2 YSYEKL. The length of the CDR3 is 15 residues. The CDR3 sequence: CASSQAGIYNSPLHF. CDR3 nucleotide sequence: TGCGCCAGCAGCCAAGCCGGGATCTATAATTCACCCCTCCACTTT.

This clone was found once. This chain connects TRBV11-3 to TRBJ1-1; D ambiguous. V was clipped by 5 bases and J by 7 bases, with 17 bases between them. The CDR3 is made up of 14 amino acids. The germline V gene encodes CDR1 SGHNT and CDR2 YENEEA. DNA for the CDR3: TGTGCCAGCAGCGGTCTGGGGTCGCGGGGTGAAGCTTTCTTT. Translating gives CASSGLGSRGEAFF.

In the case of this clone: Other DNA sequences in this specimen translate into the identical CDR3. V is TRBV5-1 and J is TRBJ2-3, with D unclear. Per the germline V gene, CDR1 is SGHRS and CDR2 is YFSETQ. CDR3 size: 13 residues. The V end was cut by 2 bases, the J end by 0 bases, with 4 bases between. The chain's CDR3 is CASSFGSTDTQYF. CDR3 coding DNA: TGCGCCAGCAGCTTTGGAAGCACAGATACGCAGTATTTT.

The chain employs TRBV5-4 and TRBJ1-5, with D uncertain. The germline V gene encodes CDR1 SGHNT and CDR2 YYREEE (reference sequence). With 4 bases removed from V and 4 bases from J, the gap between germline ends came to 6 bases. This CDR3 is 12 amino acids long. CDR3: CASSGRNQPQHF. The CDR3 DNA is TGTGCCAGCAGCGGACGTAATCAGCCCCAGCATTTT. Full variable domain (missing parts from reference TRBV5-4 and TRBJ1-5): ETGVTQSPTHLIKTRGQQVTLRCSSQSGHNTVSWYQQALGQGPQFIFQYYREEENGRGNFPPRFSGLQFPNYSSELNVNALELDDSALYLCASSGRNQPQHFGDGTRLSIL.

This clone came up many times. V is TRBV19 and J is TRBJ2-7, with TRBD1 identical over 7 bases. The germline CDR1 and CDR2 sequences are LNHDA and SQIVND (reference sequence). Trimming at V came to 5 bases and at J to 3 bases, leaving 10 bases not matched to a gene. The CDR3 is made up of 15 amino acids. CDR3 DNA sequence: TGTGCCAGTAGTGCCCCCGGACAGGCCCTCTACGAGCAGTACTTC. Amino acid sequence: CASSAPGQALYEQYF.

This clone has only one observation. The chain has TRBV5-8 and TRBJ1-2; the D is unclear. Germline V CDR1 and CDR2: SGHTS, YDEGEE. The length of the CDR3 is 13 residues. V lost 1 base to trimming and J lost 4 bases, with 8 bases between them. The CDR3 reads CASSLLGLYGYTF. CDR3 nucleotides: TGTGCCAGCAGCTTGTTAGGGCTCTATGGCTACACCTTC. The variable domain in full, completed from reference TRBV5-8 and TRBJ1-2, reads EAGVTQSPTHLIKTRGQQATLRCSPISGHTSVYWYQQALGLGLQFLLWYDEGEERNRGNFPPRFSGRQFPNYSSELNVNALELEDSALYLCASSLLGLYGYTFGSGTRLTVV.

This clone was picked up a small number of times. V usage is TRBV19 and J usage is TRBJ2-5, with D perhaps assigned TRBD1 or TRBD2 (5 bases each). Germline V gene sequence: CDR1 LNHDA, CDR2 SQIVND (reference sequence). The CDR3 covers 15 residues. The V end lost 1 base, the J end lost 4 bases, and 13 bases lay between the germline ends. The CDR3 DNA reads as TGTGCCAGTAGTATAGCTTGGGACGGCCTAGAGACCCAGTACTTC. Translating it yields CASSIAWDGLETQYF.

The chain has TRBV6-4 and TRBJ2-4, with D unclear. In germline, CDR1 is MRHNA, CDR2 SNTAGT. Between the trimmed V and J ends, which lost 6 bases and 0 bases, there was a span of 15 bases. The CDR3 is 16 amino acids. CDR3 DNA: TGTGCCAGCAGACGGGCCCCCAGCCTAGCCAAAAACATTCAGTACTTC. This translates into CASRRAPSLAKNIQYF.

The chain has TRBV7-3 and TRBJ2-1; 9 nucleotides match TRBD2. Germline CDR1 is SGHTA and CDR2 is FQGTGA. V lost 4 bases to trimming and J lost 11 bases; unmatched junction nucleotides: 9. The CDR3 consists of 14 residues. CDR3 coding DNA: TGTGCCAGCAGCTCGCCCCCTGGGACTAGCAAGCAGTTCTTC. As protein: CASSSPPGTSKQFF.

The table lists this clone with a few counts. The J gene is TRBJ1-2, the V gene TRBV5-6; TRBD1 is a possible D gene (5 bases). V was pared by 0 bases and J by 4 bases, with 10 bases between. CDR1 is SGHDT, CDR2 YYEEEE, per germline. The CDR3 spans 14 residues. The CDR3 loop is CASSLVRDGYGYTF. CDR3 nucleotide sequence: TGTGCCAGCAGCTTGGTCCGGGACGGCTATGGCTACACCTTC.

The rearrangement uses TRBV6-1 and TRBJ1-2, with 10 positions matching TRBD1. With V trimmed by 8 bases and J by 7 bases, 13 bases remained unmatched. CDR3 size: 15 residues. From germline, CDR1 is MNHNS and CDR2 SASEGT. In nucleotides, the CDR3 is TGTGCCAGCCACACCGGGACAGGGGAGCGCGGTGGCTACACCTTC. It encodes CASHTGTGERGGYTF.

V is TRBV5-4 and J is TRBJ2-7, with 10 bases aligning to TRBD2. Germline V gene lookup returns CDR1 SGHNT and CDR2 YYREEE (reference sequence). The V and J ends lost 2 bases and 0 bases, in that order; junction bases with no gene match: 5. The CDR3 runs 16 residues. CDR3 nucleotide sequence: TGTGCCAGCAGCTTTTTCACTAGCGGGGCCTCCTACGAGCAGTACTTC. It is translated as CASSFFTSGASYEQYF.

The chain is built from TRBV5-8 and TRBJ1-4; possible D gene TRBD1, 5 bases. Deletions cut 0 bases from V and 10 bases from J, with 13 bases between. Per germline, CDR1 SGHTS and CDR2 YDEGEE. The CDR3 contains 14 residues. CDR3 bases: TGTGCCAGCAGCTTGGCGGGATTGGGGGGAAAACTGTTTTTT. This gives the protein CASSLAGLGGKLFF.

The chain carries TRBV28 and TRBJ1-6; 9 positions agree with TRBD1. The V segment lost 5 bases and the J segment 10 bases; nucleotides outside the gene matches: 3. This CDR3 region has 13 residues. Germline CDR1 MDHEN, CDR2 SYDVKM. CDR3 sequence (DNA): TGTGCCAGCAGTCGGGACAGGGTCTCACCCCTCCACTTT. The encoded protein is CASSRDRVSPLHF. Full variable domain (remainder filled in from reference TRBV28 and TRBJ1-6): DVKVTQSSRYLVKRTGEKVFLECVQDMDHENMFWYRQDPGLGLRLIYFSYDVKMKEKGDIPEGYSVSREKKERFSLILESASTNQTSMYLCASSRDRVSPLHFGNGTRLTVT.

This chain uses TRBV5-1 with TRBJ2-2; D may be TRBD1 or TRBD2 (5 bases each). The CDR3 is 14 residues long. Deletions cut 6 bases from V and 4 bases from J, with 13 bases between. In germline, CDR1 is SGHRS, CDR2 YFSETQ. CDR3 sequence: CASNYGGGTGELFF. The CDR3, as DNA: TGCGCCAGCAATTATGGGGGTGGCACCGGGGAGCTGTTTTTT.

This rearrangement joins TRBV6-6 to TRBJ2-3; 8 nucleotides line up with TRBD2. Germline V gives CDR1 MNHNY, CDR2 SVGAGI (reference sequence). This CDR3 spans 13 amino acids. J lost 5 bases, V lost 4 bases, and 2 bases had no gene match. Here the CDR3 reads CASSFREGDTQYF. In DNA, the CDR3 is TGTGCCAGCAGTTTCCGGGAGGGAGATACGCAGTATTTT.

For this clone: This may be a read error, as it is one base from a much larger clone. At the DNA level, this CDR3 is encoded by other sequences in the same sample as well. The CDR3 nucleotides are TGTGCCAGCAGCTTAGTAGGGGGAGGCACAGATACGCAGTATTTT. This gives the protein CASSLVGGGTDTQYF. This sequence joins TRBV7-6 and TRBJ2-3, with a possible D match to TRBD1 (6 bases). V was cut by 1 base and J by 1 base, with 9 bases left in between. Germline V gives CDR1 SGHVS, CDR2 FNYEAQ. This CDR3 is 15 amino acids long.

The rearrangement links TRBV11-2 to TRBJ1-6; D is perhaps TRBD1 (6 bases). The CDR3 totals 14 residues. Germline V gene sequence: CDR1 SGHAT, CDR2 FQNNGV. The V gene lost 6 bases and the J gene lost 10 bases, with 16 bases spanning the gap. The CDR3 coding sequence is TGTGCCAGCAGTCCCGAGGGGGGGATCTCACCCCTCCACTTT. It is translated as CASSPEGGISPLHF.